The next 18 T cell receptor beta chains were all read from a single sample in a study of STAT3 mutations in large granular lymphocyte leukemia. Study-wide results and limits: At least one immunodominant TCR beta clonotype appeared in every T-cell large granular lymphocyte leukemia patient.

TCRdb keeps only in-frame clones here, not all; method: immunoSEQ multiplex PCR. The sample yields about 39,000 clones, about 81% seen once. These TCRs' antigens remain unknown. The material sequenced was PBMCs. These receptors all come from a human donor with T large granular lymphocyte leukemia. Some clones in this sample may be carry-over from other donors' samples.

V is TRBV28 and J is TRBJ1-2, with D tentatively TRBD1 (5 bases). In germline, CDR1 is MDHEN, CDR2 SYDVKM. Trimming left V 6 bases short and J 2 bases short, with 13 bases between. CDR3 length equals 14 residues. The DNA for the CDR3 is TGTGCCAGCAGCACAGGTGCTGGCAACTATGGCTACACCTTC. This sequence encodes CASSTGAGNYGYTF.

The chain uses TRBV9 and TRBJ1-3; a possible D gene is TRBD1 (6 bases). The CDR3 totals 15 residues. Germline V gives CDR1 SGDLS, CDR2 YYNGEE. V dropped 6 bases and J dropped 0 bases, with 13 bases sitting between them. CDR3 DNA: TGTGCCAGCACCGGACAGAAGTCCTCTGGAAACACCATATATTTT. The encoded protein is CASTGQKSSGNTIYF.

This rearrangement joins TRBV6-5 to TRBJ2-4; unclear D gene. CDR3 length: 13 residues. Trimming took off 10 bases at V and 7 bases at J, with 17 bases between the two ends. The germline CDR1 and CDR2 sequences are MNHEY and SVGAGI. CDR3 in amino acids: CANPAAPTNIQYF. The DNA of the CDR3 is TGTGCCAACCCGGCGGCCCCCACTAACATTCAGTACTTC.

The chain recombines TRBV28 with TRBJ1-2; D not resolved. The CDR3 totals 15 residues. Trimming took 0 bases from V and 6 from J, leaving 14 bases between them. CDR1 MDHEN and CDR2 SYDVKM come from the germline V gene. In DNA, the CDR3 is TGTGCCAGCAGTTTATGGGCCGTAGGGAGAAATGGCTACACCTTC. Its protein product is CASSLWAVGRNGYTF.

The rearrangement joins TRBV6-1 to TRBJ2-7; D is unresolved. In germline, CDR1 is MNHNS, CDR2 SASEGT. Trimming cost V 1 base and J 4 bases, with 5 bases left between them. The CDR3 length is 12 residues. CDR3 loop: CASSEVGYEQYF. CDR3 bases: TGTGCCAGCAGTGAAGTAGGGTACGAGCAGTACTTC.

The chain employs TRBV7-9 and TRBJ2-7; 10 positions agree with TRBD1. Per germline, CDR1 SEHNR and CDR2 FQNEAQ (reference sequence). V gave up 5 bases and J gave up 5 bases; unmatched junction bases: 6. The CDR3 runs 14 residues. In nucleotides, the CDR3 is TGTGCCAGCAGCGCTTGGGACAGGGGAAACGAGCAGTACGTC. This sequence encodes CASSAWDRGNEQYV.

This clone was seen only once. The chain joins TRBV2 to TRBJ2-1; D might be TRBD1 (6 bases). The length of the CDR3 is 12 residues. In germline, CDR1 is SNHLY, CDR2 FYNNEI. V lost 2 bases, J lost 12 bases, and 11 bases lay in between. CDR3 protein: CASSEIPRGQFF. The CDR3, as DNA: TGTGCCAGCAGTGAAATCCCCAGGGGGCAGTTCTTC.

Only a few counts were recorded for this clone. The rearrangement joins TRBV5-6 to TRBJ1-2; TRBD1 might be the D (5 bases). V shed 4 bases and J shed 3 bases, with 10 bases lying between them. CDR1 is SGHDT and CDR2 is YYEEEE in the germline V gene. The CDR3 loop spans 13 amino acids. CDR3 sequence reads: CASSSGTDYGYTF. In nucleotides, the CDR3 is TGTGCCAGCAGCAGCGGGACTGACTATGGCTACACCTTC.

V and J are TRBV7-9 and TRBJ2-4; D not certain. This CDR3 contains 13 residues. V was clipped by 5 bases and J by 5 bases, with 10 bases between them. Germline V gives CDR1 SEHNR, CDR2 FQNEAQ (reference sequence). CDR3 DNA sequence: TGTGCCAGCAGCGCGGTCGGCCAAAACATTCAGTACTTC. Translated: CASSAVGQNIQYF.

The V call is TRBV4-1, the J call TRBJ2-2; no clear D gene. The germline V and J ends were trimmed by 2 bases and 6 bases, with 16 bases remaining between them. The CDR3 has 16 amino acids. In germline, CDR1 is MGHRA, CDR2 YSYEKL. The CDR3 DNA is TGCGCCAGCAGCCAACCGTTTATTCAAGTCCCCGGGGAGCTGTTTTTT. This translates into CASSQPFIQVPGELFF.

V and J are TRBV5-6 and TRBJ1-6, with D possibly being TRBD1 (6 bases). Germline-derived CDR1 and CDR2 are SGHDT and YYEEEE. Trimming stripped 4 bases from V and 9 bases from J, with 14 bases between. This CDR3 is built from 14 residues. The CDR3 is CASSQQGRGSPLHF. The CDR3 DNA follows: TGTGCCAGCAGCCAACAGGGTCGTGGTTCACCCCTCCACTTT. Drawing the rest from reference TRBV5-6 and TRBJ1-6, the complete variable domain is DAGVTQSPTHLIKTRGQQVTLRCSPKSGHDTVSWYQQALGQGPQFIFQYYEEEERQRGNFPDRFSGHQFPNYSSELNVNALLLGDSALYLCASSQQGRGSPLHFGNGTRLTVT.

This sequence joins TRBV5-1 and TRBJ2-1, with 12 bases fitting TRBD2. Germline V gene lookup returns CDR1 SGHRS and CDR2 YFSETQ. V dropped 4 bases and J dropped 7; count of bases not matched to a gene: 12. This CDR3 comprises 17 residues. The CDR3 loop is CASSLRMTSGGGNEQFF. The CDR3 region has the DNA TGCGCCAGCAGCCTGAGGATGACTAGCGGGGGCGGGAATGAGCAGTTCTTC.

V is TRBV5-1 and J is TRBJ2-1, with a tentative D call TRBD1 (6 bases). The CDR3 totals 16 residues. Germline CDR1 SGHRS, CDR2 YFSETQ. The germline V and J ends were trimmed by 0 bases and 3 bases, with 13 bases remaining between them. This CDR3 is CASSLAGAGRYNEQFF. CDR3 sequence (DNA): TGCGCCAGCAGCTTGGCAGGGGCCGGGCGCTACAATGAGCAGTTCTTC.

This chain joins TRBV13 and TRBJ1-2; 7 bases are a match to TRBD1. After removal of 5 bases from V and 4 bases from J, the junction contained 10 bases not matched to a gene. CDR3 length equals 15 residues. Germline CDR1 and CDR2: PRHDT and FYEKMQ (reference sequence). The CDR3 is CASSAQGVTVYGYTF. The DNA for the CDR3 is TGTGCCAGCAGCGCCCAGGGGGTAACAGTCTATGGCTACACCTTC.

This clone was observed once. DNA for the CDR3: TGTGCCAGCAGCTCACAGGGTCAGCCCCAGCATTTT. Translating it yields CASSSQGQPQHF. The genes are TRBV5-4 and TRBJ1-5, with D maybe TRBD1 (6 bases). The V and J ends lost 3 bases and 6 bases respectively, with 7 bases between them. Germline CDR1 SGHNT, CDR2 YYREEE (reference sequence). The CDR3 runs to 12 residues.

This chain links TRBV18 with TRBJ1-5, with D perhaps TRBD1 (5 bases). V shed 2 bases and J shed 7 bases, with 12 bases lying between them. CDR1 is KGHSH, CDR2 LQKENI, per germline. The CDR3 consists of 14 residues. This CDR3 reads CASSPGRGTQPQHF. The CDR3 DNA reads TGTGCCAGCTCACCAGGACGCGGGACGCAGCCCCAGCATTTT.

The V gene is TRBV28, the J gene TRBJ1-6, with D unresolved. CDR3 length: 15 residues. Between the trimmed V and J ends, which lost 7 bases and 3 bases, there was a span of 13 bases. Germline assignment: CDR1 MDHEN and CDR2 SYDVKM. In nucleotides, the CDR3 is TGTGCCAGCATGACGGCAGCCCTCTATAATTCACCCCTCCACTTT. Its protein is CASMTAALYNSPLHF.

The CDR3 is CASSIVGGALYEQYF. The CDR3 DNA is TGTGCCAGTAGTATAGTGGGCGGTGCGTTGTACGAGCAGTACTTC. The chain has TRBV19 and TRBJ2-7, with D uncertain. The CDR3 runs to 15 residues. Germline V gives CDR1 LNHDA, CDR2 SQIVND (reference sequence). V was clipped by 1 base and J by 4 bases, with 14 bases between them.